Following are 22 T cell receptor beta chains from one sample sequenced in a study of cytomegalovirus exposure and HLA in healthy donors. This PCR relied on a set of 60 Vbeta primers and 13 Jbeta primers. The data were produced by immunoSEQ multiplex PCR, yet TCRdb's version contains in-frame clones alone and is incomplete. The sample has tens of thousands of clones, and its top ten clones hold 3.8%. The source material was PBMCs. The receptor set was obtained from a female donor in good health and CMV-seropositive.

The gene calls are TRBV5-6 and TRBJ2-5, with TRBD2 matching over 7 bases. The CDR3 covers 17 residues. Germline V gives CDR1 SGHDT, CDR2 YYEEEE. V lost 4 bases and J lost 2; bases outside the gene matches: 14. The CDR3 protein is CASSREVWEIGQETQYF. Written as DNA, the CDR3 is TGTGCCAGCAGCCGGGAGGTGTGGGAGATTGGGCAAGAGACCCAGTACTTC.

V usage is TRBV7-9 and J usage is TRBJ1-1; the D gene is possibly TRBD1 (5 bases). The V end lost 0 bases, the J end lost 1 base, and 9 bases lay between the germline ends. The CDR3 has 15 amino acids. CDR1 and CDR2 (germline): SEHNR, FQNEAQ (reference sequence). The CDR3 loop reads CASSLAPGWNTEAFF. The DNA for the CDR3 is TGTGCCAGCAGCTTAGCGCCAGGGTGGAACACTGAAGCTTTCTTT.

This chain joins TRBV4-1 and TRBJ1-2; 9 bases line up with TRBD1. The germline V gene encodes CDR1 MGHRA and CDR2 YSYEKL. The CDR3 extends over 15 amino acids. The V segment lost 4 bases and the J segment 8 bases; nucleotides outside the gene matches: 11. This CDR3 is CASSPENRGLEGYTF. CDR3 nucleotides: TGCGCCAGCAGCCCTGAAAACAGGGGGCTAGAGGGCTACACCTTC.

The V gene is TRBV6-6, the J gene TRBJ2-7; no definite D call. Trimming removed 0 bases at V and 5 bases at J, with 11 bases between. The CDR3 is made up of 14 amino acids. Germline V CDR1 and CDR2: MNHNY, SVGAGI (reference sequence). The CDR3, as DNA: TGTGCCAGCAGTTACTCTAGTACCCCTGACGAGCAGTACTTC. It yields the protein CASSYSSTPDEQYF.

The genes are TRBV19 and TRBJ2-3, with D possibly being TRBD1 (6 bases). The CDR3 runs 15 residues. V lost 7 bases to trimming and J lost 0 bases, with 14 bases between them. Germline CDR1 reads LNHDA; CDR2 reads SQIVND (reference sequence). This CDR3 reads CASTPDRASTDTQYF. Written as DNA, the CDR3 is TGTGCCAGTACTCCGGACAGAGCTAGCACAGATACGCAGTATTTT. Based on the CDR3 plus reference TRBV19 and TRBJ2-3, the full variable domain is DGGITQSPKYLFRKEGQNVTLSCEQNLNHDAMYWYRQDPGQGLRLIYYSQIVNDFQKGDIAEGYSVSREKKESFPLTVTSAQKNPTAFYLCASTPDRASTDTQYFGPGTRLTVL.

This rearrangement joins TRBV11-2 to TRBJ2-1; D remains ambiguous. V lost 5 bases to trimming and J lost 8 bases, with 13 bases between them. Per germline, CDR1 SGHAT and CDR2 FQNNGV. This CDR3 is built from 13 residues. CDR3 bases: TGTGCCAGCAGCCGGAGAATTTCGGATGAGCAGTTCTTC. Amino acid sequence: CASSRRISDEQFF.

V and J are TRBV13 and TRBJ2-1; 12 positions match TRBD2. This CDR3 comprises 16 residues. V trimming: 5 bases; J trimming: 4 bases; junction bases outside the gene matches: 6. CDR1 and CDR2 from the germline V gene are PRHDT and FYEKMQ (reference sequence). This CDR3 is CASSQRTSGEYNEQFF. The CDR3 DNA sequence: TGTGCCAGCAGCCAGCGGACTAGCGGGGAGTACAATGAGCAGTTCTTC.

The V and J genes are TRBV7-9 and TRBJ1-3; 7 bases line up with TRBD1. Germline CDR1 and CDR2: SEHNR and FQNEAQ (reference sequence). The CDR3 totals 16 residues. The V and J ends lost 1 base and 4 bases, in that order; junction bases with no gene match: 7. CDR3 nucleotides: TGTGCCAGCAGCTTAGTTGCCGGGACAGTCGGAAACACCATATATTTT. This gives the protein CASSLVAGTVGNTIYF.

The rearrangement uses TRBV7-9 and TRBJ2-3; 7 bases line up with TRBD2. V shed 4 bases, J shed 6 bases, and the junction held 10 bases outside the gene matches. The CDR3 consists of 15 residues. Germline CDR1 is SEHNR and CDR2 is FQNEAQ (reference sequence). DNA of the CDR3: TGTGCCAGCAGCTCGGACCTACGGGGGGTCGATACGCAGTATTTT. It yields the protein CASSSDLRGVDTQYF.

J is TRBJ1-1 and V is TRBV11-3; maybe TRBD1 (5 bases). Germline-derived CDR1 and CDR2 are SGHNT and YENEEA. V shed 5 bases and J shed 7 bases, with 11 bases lying between them. The CDR3 consists of 12 residues. The CDR3 here is CASSPGQGEAFF. CDR3 bases: TGTGCCAGCAGCCCCGGACAAGGTGAAGCTTTCTTT.

J is TRBJ2-3 and V is TRBV4-3; 9 positions agree with TRBD2. V trimming: 0 bases; J trimming: 11 bases; junction bases outside the gene matches: 12. Germline V gives CDR1 LGHNA, CDR2 YSLEER. This CDR3 comprises 16 residues. CDR3 residues: CASSQETAGGSGRQYF. CDR3 DNA: TGCGCCAGCAGCCAAGAAACAGCGGGGGGCTCTGGGAGGCAGTATTTT.

The chain joins TRBV5-1 to TRBJ2-2; D is possibly TRBD1 (5 bases). The CDR3 extends over 13 amino acids. The germline V and J ends were trimmed by 3 bases and 6 bases, with 9 bases remaining between them. Germline CDR1 reads SGHRS; CDR2 reads YFSETQ. CDR3 amino acids: CASSSPGSGELFF. CDR3 DNA sequence: TGCGCCAGCAGCTCCCCAGGGTCCGGGGAGCTGTTTTTT.

The chain combines TRBV6-6 with TRBJ2-3; 8 bases align to TRBD2. The CDR3 runs to 14 residues. Germline V gives CDR1 MNHNY, CDR2 SVGAGI (reference sequence). V was pared by 7 bases and J by 1 base, with 4 bases of the junction left unmatched. CDR3 sequence reads: CASTLAGRTDTQYF. The CDR3 coding sequence is TGTGCCAGCACCTTAGCGGGGCGCACAGATACGCAGTATTTT.

The CDR3 spells CASSLAGGPSYEQYF. CDR3 nucleotide sequence: TGTGCCAGTAGTCTAGCGGGGGGACCCTCCTACGAGCAGTACTTC. This sequence joins TRBV19 and TRBJ2-7, with TRBD2 identical over 11 bases. V shed 5 bases, J shed 0 bases, and the junction held 3 bases outside the gene matches. The CDR3 runs to 15 residues. The germline V gene has CDR1 LNHDA and CDR2 SQIVND (reference sequence).

Note on this clone: Sequence at one end of the junction differs from germline and may be a read error. V and J are TRBV6-5 and TRBJ2-1; tentative D call: TRBD2 (5 bases). Germline assignment: CDR1 MNHEY and CDR2 SVGAGI. CDR3 size: 14 residues. CDR3 loop: CASSGADSDNEQFF. In DNA, the CDR3 is TGTGCCAGCAGTGGAGCGGACTCCGACAATGAGCAGTTCTTC.

The J gene is TRBJ2-3, the V gene TRBV4-2; 9 bases align to TRBD2. Looked up from germline, CDR1 is LGHNA and CDR2 is YNFKEQ. The V segment lost 1 base and the J segment 5 bases; nucleotides outside the gene matches: 4. The CDR3 sequence is 15 residues long. CDR3 DNA: TGTGCCAGCAGCCAAGTGCGTAGCGGGAGAGATACGCAGTATTTT. As protein: CASSQVRSGRDTQYF.

The chain recombines TRBV6-5 with TRBJ1-2, with 10 bases fitting TRBD1. The germline V gene has CDR1 MNHEY and CDR2 SVGAGI. The trim removed 4 bases at V and 2 bases at J, leaving 4 bases unmatched. The CDR3 runs to 15 residues. CDR3 bases: TGTGCCAGCAGTTCCCCGGGACAGGGGAACTATGGCTACACCTTC. Translated, it gives CASSSPGQGNYGYTF.

V and J are TRBV5-5 and TRBJ1-1; TRBD1 aligns across 9 bases. The junction had 7 bases not matched to a gene; V was cut back by 4 bases and J by 6 bases. Germline lookup yields CDR1 SGHKS and CDR2 YYEKEE (reference sequence). The CDR3 has 14 amino acids. CDR3 nucleotide sequence: TGTGCCAGCAGCCGTACAGGGGGCTTGGCTGAAGCTTTCTTT. Amino acid sequence: CASSRTGGLAEAFF.

The chain is built from TRBV11-1 and TRBJ2-2; 8 nucleotides agree with TRBD1. The CDR3 runs to 15 residues. The V gene end was trimmed by 4 bases and the J gene end by 3 bases; junction bases not matched to a gene: 4. Germline V lookup: CDR1 SGHAT, CDR2 FQDESV (reference sequence). As DNA, the CDR3 is TGTGCCAGCAGCTACGGACAGGGTTACACCGGGGAGCTGTTTTTT. Translation gives CASSYGQGYTGELFF.

The rearrangement joins TRBV9 to TRBJ2-5, with 11 bases identical to TRBD2. Germline CDR1 and CDR2: SGDLS and YYNGEE. The CDR3 extends over 15 amino acids. V shed 3 bases, J shed 4 bases, and the junction held 5 bases outside the gene matches. In DNA, the CDR3 is TGTGCCAGCAGCGCGGGACTAGCGGCGTTAGAGACCCAGTACTTC. It is translated as CASSAGLAALETQYF.

The chain uses TRBV7-2 and TRBJ2-2; TRBD2 aligns across 11 bases. Trimming at V came to 5 bases and at J to 6 bases, leaving 5 bases not matched to a gene. CDR1 SGHTA and CDR2 FQGNSA come from the germline V gene. This CDR3 spans 15 amino acids. The CDR3 loop reads CASSRGTSGAGELFF. CDR3 DNA sequence: TGTGCCAGCAGCCGAGGGACTAGCGGAGCCGGGGAGCTGTTTTTT.

This sequence joins TRBV7-8 and TRBJ2-2; no firm D call. The CDR3 extends over 13 amino acids. From germline, CDR1 is SGHVS and CDR2 FQNEAQ. Trimming stripped 5 bases from V and 2 bases from J, with 6 bases between. This chain's CDR3 is CASSATNTGELFF. For the CDR3, the DNA is TGTGCCAGCAGCGCGACTAACACCGGGGAGCTGTTTTTT. The full variable domain, its missing parts supplied by reference TRBV7-8 and TRBJ2-2, is GAGVSQSPRYKVAKRGQDVALRCDPISGHVSLFWYQQALGQGPEFLTYFQNEAQLDKSGLPSDRFFAERPEGSVSTLKIQRTQQEDSAVYLCASSATNTGELFFGEGSRLTVL.